These 8 T cell receptor beta chains share one sample of origin, sequenced in a study of OX40 agonist ivuxolimab in advanced cancers. Clones were sequenced by immunoSEQ multiplex PCR, and TCRdb holds only the in-frame ones, with some missing. Of tens of thousands of clones in the sample, 84% were seen once. Sequences were derived from CD4+ or CD8+ T cells sorted from blood, sampled in a trial of the OX40 agonist ivuxolimab. These receptors originate from an adult with an advanced solid tumor such as melanoma, head and neck, liver or kidney cancer.

V and J are TRBV5-4 and TRBJ1-6, with 7 nucleotides matching TRBD1. The V gene's germline CDR1 is SGHNT and CDR2 YYREEE (reference sequence). This CDR3 has 16 amino acids. Trimming took 4 bases from V and 4 from J; bases not matched to a gene: 8. CDR3 bases: TGTGCCAGCAGCAGCGGGACAGCGTCATATAATTCACCCCTCCACTTT. Encoded protein: CASSSGTASYNSPLHF.

This chain links TRBV2 with TRBJ2-5; D gene uncertain. The J call may be mistaken, given a closer DNA end match to TRBJ2-7. Looked up from germline, CDR1 is SNHLY and CDR2 is FYNNEI. This CDR3 spans 16 amino acids. The CDR3, as DNA: TGTGCCAGCAGCGAACCCCTTAAAACCAGGCTGCCCGAGCAGTACTTC. Translation: CASSEPLKTRLPEQYF.

The chain employs TRBV11-2 and TRBJ2-7; 8 bases line up with TRBD2. There are 15 residues in the CDR3. The germline CDR1 and CDR2 sequences are SGHAT and FQNNGV. Trimming at V came to 5 bases and at J to 6 bases, leaving 12 bases not matched to a gene. The chain's CDR3 is CASSASSAGGLEQYF. In DNA form, the CDR3 reads TGTGCCAGCAGCGCTAGTTCGGCGGGAGGTCTCGAGCAGTACTTC.

The chain carries TRBV5-4 and TRBJ2-1; D call uncertain. V was shortened by 4 bases and J by 7 bases, with 12 bases between the two germline ends. This CDR3 spans 13 amino acids. Germline V lookup: CDR1 SGHNT, CDR2 YYREEE (reference sequence). CDR3 DNA sequence: TGTGCCAGCAGCGGGCCCTTCGGGAATGAGCAGTTCTTC. It translates to CASSGPFGNEQFF.

In regard to this clone: At one end, the junction sequence differs from germline, possibly due to a read error. J is TRBJ1-1 and V is TRBV11-2; D remains unclear. CDR3 length: 13 amino acids. Germline CDR1 SGHAT, CDR2 FQNNGV. CDR3 sequence (DNA): TGCGCCAGCAGCCCTCAGAGGAACACTGAAGCTTTCTTT. Its protein is CASSPQRNTEAFF.

The chain couples TRBV4-3 to TRBJ1-2; D possibly corresponds to TRBD1 (5 bases). The CDR3 has 15 amino acids. Looked up from germline, CDR1 is LGHNA and CDR2 is YSLEER. The germline V and J ends were trimmed by 4 bases and 8 bases, with 20 bases remaining between them. CDR3 amino acids: CASSRTWGDVGGYTF. The CDR3 coding sequence is TGCGCCAGCAGCCGAACCTGGGGGGACGTCGGGGGCTACACCTTC.

The chain recombines TRBV6-1 with TRBJ1-5; a possible D gene is TRBD1 (6 bases). There are 16 residues in the CDR3. CDR1 is MNHNS, CDR2 SASEGT, per germline. With 4 bases removed from V and 4 bases from J, the gap between germline ends came to 17 bases. For the CDR3, the DNA is TGTGCCAGCAGTGTTGAGGGGGGACACAGAAATCAGCCCCAGCATTTT. It yields the protein CASSVEGGHRNQPQHF.

V usage is TRBV5-1 and J usage is TRBJ2-7; no clear D gene. Trimming cost V 0 bases and J 2 bases, with 6 bases left between them. Per the germline V gene, CDR1 is SGHRS and CDR2 is YFSETQ. This CDR3 is built from 13 residues. The CDR3 reads CASSLGLPYEQYF. The CDR3, as DNA: TGCGCCAGCAGCTTGGGGTTGCCCTACGAGCAGTACTTC.